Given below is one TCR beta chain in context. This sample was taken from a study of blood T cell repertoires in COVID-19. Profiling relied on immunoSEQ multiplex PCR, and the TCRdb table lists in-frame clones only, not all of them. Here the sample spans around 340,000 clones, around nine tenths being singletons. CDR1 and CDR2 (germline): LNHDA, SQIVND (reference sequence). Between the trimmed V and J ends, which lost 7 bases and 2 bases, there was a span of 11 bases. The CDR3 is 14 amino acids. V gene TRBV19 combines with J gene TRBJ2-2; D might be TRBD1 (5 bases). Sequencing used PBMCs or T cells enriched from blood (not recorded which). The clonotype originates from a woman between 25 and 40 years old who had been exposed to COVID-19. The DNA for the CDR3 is TGTGCCAGTACCATGCAGGGAAACACCGGGGAGCTGTTTTTT. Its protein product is CASTMQGNTGELFF.